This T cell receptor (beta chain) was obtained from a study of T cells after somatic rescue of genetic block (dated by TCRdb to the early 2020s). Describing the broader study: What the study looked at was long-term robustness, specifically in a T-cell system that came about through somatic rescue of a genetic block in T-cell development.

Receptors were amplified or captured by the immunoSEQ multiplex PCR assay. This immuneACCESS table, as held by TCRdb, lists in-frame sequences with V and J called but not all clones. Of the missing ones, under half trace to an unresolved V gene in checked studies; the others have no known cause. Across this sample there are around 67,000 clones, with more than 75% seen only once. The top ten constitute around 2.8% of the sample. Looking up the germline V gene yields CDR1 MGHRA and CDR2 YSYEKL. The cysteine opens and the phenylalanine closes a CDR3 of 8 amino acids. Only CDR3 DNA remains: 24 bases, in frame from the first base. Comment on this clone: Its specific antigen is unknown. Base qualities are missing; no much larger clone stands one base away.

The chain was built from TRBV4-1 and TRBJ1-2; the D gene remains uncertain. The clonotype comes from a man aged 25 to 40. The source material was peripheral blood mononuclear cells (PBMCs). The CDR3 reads CDEGGYTF. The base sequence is TGCGACGAAGGGGGCTACACCTTC.